One sample yielded the 5 T cell receptor beta chains listed below, sequenced in a study of regulatory T cells in long-lasting Graves disease. Time point defined: newly diagnosed GD, antithyroid drugs for less than 3 months. Making the TCR library involved RNA that had been extracted from PBMCs. CDR3-region Arm-PCR and iRepertoire HTBI primers produced the TCR beta libraries. Each CDR3 protein gets one entry after TCRdb re-called the multiplex PCR reads with MiXCR. The sample includes some 250,000 distinct CDR3 sequences, more than 15% seen only once; the top ten take roughly 15%. This sample was also put to use in a study of T cells in Graves' hyperthyroidism and ophthalmopathy.

Specimen: peripheral blood mononuclear cells (PBMCs), collected at new diagnosis, from a patient treated with antithyroid drugs. The receptors were sampled from a woman between 25 and 40 years old with Graves disease.

This clonotype was seen many times. The gene calls are TRBV15 and TRBJ2-3; maybe TRBD2 (6 bases). Germline loops: CDR1 LNHNV, CDR2 YYDKDF (reference sequence). Trimming removed 9 bases at V and 4 bases at J, with 20 bases between. This CDR3 region has 15 residues. CDR3 region: CATGRKRQGADTQYF. CDR3 DNA sequence: TGTGCCACTGGGAGGAAGCGGCAGGGCGCAGATACGCAGTATTTT.

Ten or more counts support this clonotype. The CDR3 nucleotides are TGTGCCAGTAGTATAGATCTTGTCGGCGGCCCTTCCTACGAGCAGTACTTC. It translates to CASSIDLVGGPSYEQYF. V is TRBV19 and J is TRBJ2-7, with no clear D. V was trimmed by 0 bases and J by 1 base, leaving 16 bases between them. The CDR3 extends over 17 amino acids. Germline values: CDR1 LNHDA, CDR2 SQIVND (reference sequence).

This clonotype was seen a handful of times. The chain couples TRBV6-2 or TRBV6-3 to TRBJ2-3; D is ambiguous. Trimming removed 0 bases at V and 1 base at J, with 2 bases between. The CDR3 covers 13 residues. Germline V lookup: CDR1 MNHEY, CDR2 SVGEGT. The CDR3 loop reads CASSYSGTDTQYF. The CDR3 DNA reads TGTGCCAGCAGTTACTCAGGCACAGATACGCAGTATTTT.

This clonotype was found many times. The CDR3 spells CASSTRTGLVTDTQYF. CDR3 in DNA: TGTGCCAGCAGCACCAGGACAGGGTTAGTCACAGATACGCAGTATTTT. This chain joins TRBV7-8 and TRBJ2-3; 8 bases line up with TRBD1. Looked up from germline, CDR1 is SGHVS and CDR2 is FQNEAQ. CDR3 length: 16 residues. V shed 5 bases and J 2 bases; nucleotides not matched to a gene: 9.

About this clonotype: This clone may be a read error of a much larger clone one base away. J is TRBJ1-1 and V is TRBV5-1; the D gene is possibly TRBD1 (5 bases). CDR3 length: 15 residues. Trimming stripped 4 bases from V and 5 bases from J, with 18 bases between. Germline V CDR1 and CDR2: SGHRS, YFSETQ. CDR3 in amino acids: CASSPDGGERTEAFF. CDR3 nucleotide sequence: TGCGCCAGCAGCCCCGACGGGGGGGAGAGGACTGAAGCTTTCTTT. The full variable domain, rest sourced from reference TRBV5-1 and TRBJ1-1, is KAGVTQTPRYLIKTRGQQVTLSCSPISGHRSVSWYQQTPGQGLQFLFEYFSETQRNKGNFPGRFSGRQFSNSRSEMNVSTLELGDSALYLCASSPDGGERTEAFFGQGTRLTVV.